These 21 T cell receptor beta chains were all obtained from the same sample, sequenced in a study of Graves' ophthalmopathy and Graves' hyperthyroidism. RNA transcripts yielded amplified TCR beta CDR3 regions. HTBI primers were used in a first-round RT-PCR, which preceded a second-round multiplex PCR. TCRdb analysed the multiplex PCR reads with MiXCR anew, one entry per CDR3 protein. The repertoire holds about 740,000 distinct CDR3 sequences, around 40% seen once, with about 40% in the top ten. Material: peripheral blood. Receptor source: an adult man with Graves' ophthalmopathy.

This clonotype was counted ten times or more. The rearrangement links TRBV7-2 to TRBJ2-7; 7 bases are shared with TRBD1. The germline CDR1 and CDR2 sequences are SGHTA and FQGNSA. Trimming cost V 5 bases and J 2 bases; bases outside gene matches: 6. The CDR3 is 14 amino acids. The CDR3 DNA reads TGTGCCAGCAGCCCCCCAGGGGGACCCTACGAGCAGTACTTC. Residues: CASSPPGGPYEQYF.

This clonotype was seen only a few times. The chain uses TRBV10-3 and TRBJ1-5, with D hard to call. The V and J ends lost 10 bases and 0 bases respectively, with 7 bases between them. The CDR3 has 12 residues. Germline CDR1 ENHRY, CDR2 SYGVKD. The CDR3 nucleotides are TGTGCCAGCAGGTATAGCAATCAGCCCCAGCATTTT. Its translation: CASRYSNQPQHF.

Points on this clonotype: At one end the junction does not follow the germline gene, possibly because of a read error. The V gene is TRBV10-2, the J gene TRBJ1-5; possibly TRBD1 for D (5 bases). The CDR3 consists of 14 residues. CDR1 and CDR2 from the germline V gene are WSHSY and SAAADI. The CDR3 reads CASSESGLDQPQHF. The CDR3 DNA is TGTGCCAGCAGTGAATCAGGGTTGGATCAGCCCCAGCATTTT.

There are a few counts of this clonotype. V is TRBV12-3 or TRBV12-4 and J is TRBJ1-3, with no clear D. The CDR3 totals 14 residues. Deletions cut 6 bases from V and 2 bases from J, with 11 bases between. Here the CDR3 DNA reads TGTGCCAGCAGCTATTATGGGCCTGGAAACACCATATATTTT. This gives the protein CASSYYGPGNTIYF.

The table lists this clonotype with a few counts. At one of its ends the junction is not consistent with the germline gene, which may arise from a read error. The J gene is TRBJ1-4, the V gene TRBV10-3; TRBD1 matches 8 bases. Germline CDR1 is ENHRY and CDR2 is SYGVKD. This CDR3 region has 16 residues. Here the CDR3 DNA reads TGTGCCAGCAGTGAAGCGCTTGCAGGGGGCTCTGAAAAACTGTTTTTT. This encodes CASSEALAGGSEKLFF.

Ten or more counts support this clonotype. The chain links TRBV19 to TRBJ1-5; a weak D match, TRBD1 (6 bases). V shed 6 bases and J shed 8 bases, with 17 bases lying between them. The CDR3 has 14 amino acids. CDR1 is LNHDA and CDR2 is SQIVND in the germline V gene (reference sequence). CDR3 sequence (DNA): TGTGCCAGTAGGCCCGACAGGCTCGTTGAGCCCCAGCATTTT. This sequence encodes CASRPDRLVEPQHF.

This clonotype was counted only a few times. Relative to the germline gene, one junction end is altered; a read error may explain this. The genes are TRBV24-1 and TRBJ1-5; TRBD1 agrees at 9 bases. Germline lookup yields CDR1 KGHDR and CDR2 SFDVKD. This CDR3 has 15 amino acids. CDR3 coding DNA: TGTGCCAGCAGTTACGGGACAGGGAGGAATCAGCCCCAGCATTTT. This translates into CASSYGTGRNQPQHF.

In this sample, this clonotype turned up a few times. V usage is TRBV7-9 and J usage is TRBJ1-5; D is undetermined. The CDR3 consists of 17 residues. Germline loops: CDR1 SEHNR, CDR2 FQNEAQ (reference sequence). With 2 bases removed from V and 5 bases from J, the gap between germline ends came to 19 bases. CDR3 in amino acids: CASSLFASGGLDQPQHF. The DNA for the CDR3 is TGTGCCAGCAGCTTATTCGCGTCAGGTGGATTGGATCAGCCCCAGCATTTT.

CDR3 DNA sequence: TGTGCCAGCAGCAACCCCCTGGCAGGAGGGAACACTGAAGCTTTCTTT. Translation: CASSNPLAGGNTEAFF. The chain joins TRBV7-8 to TRBJ1-1; D unclear. V lost 5 bases and J 1 base, leaving 17 bases between the germline ends. Germline lookup yields CDR1 SGHVS and CDR2 FQNEAQ. CDR3 size: 16 residues.

The chain uses TRBV12-3 or TRBV12-4 and TRBJ2-5; TRBD1 might be the D (6 bases). V was pared by 5 bases and J by 9 bases, with 19 bases between. This CDR3 is 14 amino acids long. The CDR3 spells CASSRTVWNQPQYF. CDR3 in DNA: TGTGCCAGCAGTCGGACAGTATGGAATCAGCCCCAGTACTTC.

J is TRBJ2-6 and V is TRBV10-3; tentative D call: TRBD1 (5 bases). CDR3 length: 15 amino acids. The germline V gene has CDR1 ENHRY and CDR2 SYGVKD. V was clipped by 5 bases and J by 1 base, with 9 bases between them. CDR3 sequence reads: CAISPDTSGANVLTF. The CDR3 bases are TGTGCCATCAGTCCGGACACTTCTGGGGCCAACGTCCTGACTTTC.

This chain joins TRBV5-1 and TRBJ1-2; 8 bases map to TRBD1. The J segment lost 0 bases and the V segment lost 7 bases, leaving 5 bases of the junction unmatched. The CDR3 is 14 residues long. Germline values: CDR1 SGHRS, CDR2 YFSETQ. The CDR3 here is CASGEQGANYGYTF. The CDR3 nucleotides are TGCGCCAGCGGCGAACAGGGGGCTAACTATGGCTACACCTTC. The variable domain in full, with the rest retrieved from reference TRBV5-1 and TRBJ1-2, is KAGVTQTPRYLIKTRGQQVTLSCSPISGHRSVSWYQQTPGQGLQFLFEYFSETQRNKGNFPGRFSGRQFSNSRSEMNVSTLELGDSALYLCASGEQGANYGYTFGSGTRLTVV.

The chain couples TRBV29-1 to TRBJ1-1, with D uncertain. The CDR3 contains 12 residues. Deletions cut 6 bases from V and 7 bases from J, with 15 bases between. Germline-derived CDR1 and CDR2 are SQVTM and ANQGSEA. This CDR3 is CSVEDGDNEAFF. CDR3 nucleotides: TGCAGCGTCGAGGACGGAGATAATGAAGCTTTCTTT.

This clonotype was recorded many times. The CDR3 nucleotides read TGTGCCACCAGCAGAGACCCCGGTAACCGGGCTTTCTTT. Translation: CATSRDPGNRAFF. The genes are TRBV15 and TRBJ1-1; no definite D call. CDR3 length equals 13 residues. Trimming stripped 0 bases from V and 11 bases from J, with 13 bases between. Germline V lookup: CDR1 LNHNV, CDR2 YYDKDF (reference sequence). Using reference TRBV15 and TRBJ1-1 for the parts outside the CDR3, the full variable domain is DAMVIQNPRYQVTQFGKPVTLSCSQTLNHNVMYWYQQKSSQAPKLLFHYYDKDFNNEADTPDNFQSRRPNTSFCFLDIRSPGLGDTAMYLCATSRDPGNRAFFGQGTRLTVV.

The gene calls are TRBV9 and TRBJ2-2; possible D gene TRBD2, 5 bases. V gave up 0 bases and J gave up 6 bases, with 15 bases separating them. Per the germline V gene, CDR1 is SGDLS and CDR2 is YYNGEE. This CDR3 region has 16 residues. The CDR3 sequence: CASSVAGLALAGELFF. The CDR3 DNA follows: TGTGCCAGCAGCGTAGCTGGCCTAGCCCTCGCCGGGGAGCTGTTTTTT.

The count of this clonotype is one. This chain joins TRBV5-4 and TRBJ1-1; tentative D call: TRBD1 (5 bases). The CDR3 covers 15 residues. Germline V gene lookup returns CDR1 SGHNT and CDR2 YYREEE (reference sequence). Trimming removed 5 bases at V and 0 bases at J, with 14 bases between. The CDR3 DNA follows: TGTGCCAGCAGGCTAAGGGGCCGAGTGAACACTGAAGCTTTCTTT. Encoded protein: CASRLRGRVNTEAFF.

This rearrangement joins TRBV10-3 to TRBJ1-2, with D uncertain. The V and J ends lost 10 bases and 8 bases respectively, with 20 bases between them. The germline V gene has CDR1 ENHRY and CDR2 SYGVKD. The CDR3 contains 13 residues. The CDR3 DNA reads TGTGCCACTCAGAGGACTAGCGGGGAAGGCTACACCTTC. Its protein is CATQRTSGEGYTF.

A note on this clonotype: The junction departs from the called germline gene at one end, perhaps through a read error. J is TRBJ1-5 and V is TRBV24-1; D possibly corresponds to TRBD1 (6 bases). The CDR3 runs to 16 residues. The germline V gene encodes CDR1 KGHDR and CDR2 SFDVKD. The CDR3 region has the DNA TGTGCCAGCAGTCCTGGACAGCGAATAGAATATCAGCCCCAGCATTTT. Amino acid sequence: CASSPGQRIEYQPQHF.

This chain uses TRBV10-3 with TRBJ1-1; maybe TRBD1 (5 bases). The CDR3 runs to 17 residues. Trimming took off 6 bases at V and 10 bases at J, with 30 bases between the two ends. Germline V gives CDR1 ENHRY, CDR2 SYGVKD. CDR3 sequence reads: CAIRAEGGGDEGNGAFF. The CDR3 coding sequence is TGTGCCATCAGGGCAGAAGGTGGAGGGGATGAAGGGAATGGAGCTTTCTTT.

The chain is built from TRBV20-1 and TRBJ2-3; D unclear. Germline loops: CDR1 DFQATT, CDR2 SNEGSKA (reference sequence). The CDR3 loop spans 13 amino acids. Trimming took 0 bases from V and 4 from J, leaving 8 bases between them. CDR3 sequence: CSAREVRADTQYF. In DNA form, the CDR3 reads TGCAGTGCTAGAGAGGTCCGGGCAGATACGCAGTATTTT.

To note about this clonotype: The CDR3 carries no conserved terminal phenylalanine or tryptophan, so it likely arises from a read error. No DNA is shown, since the ends of the CDR3 on it are uncertain; the CDR3 is the one TCRdb lists. This chain links TRBV29-1 with TRBJ1-1. The germline gives CDR1 SQVTM, CDR2 ANQGSEA. The CDR3 spans 8 residues, counting both ends. CDR3 region: CSVEAANR.